This TCR beta chain originates from a study of T cells in Graves' hyperthyroidism and ophthalmopathy. V gave up 0 bases and J gave up 8 bases, with 13 bases separating them. In germline, CDR1 is SNHLY, CDR2 FYNNEI. The CDR3 runs to 14 residues. Each ophthalmopathy patient scored at least 3 on the Clinical Activity Score and at least 4 on NOSPECS grade, with duration under 3 months. This clonotype appeared many times. Amplified regions were TCR beta CDR3 sequences from RNA transcripts. The TCR CDR3 first-round RT-PCR relied on the HTBI primer set. Each CDR3 protein is one row after TCRdb ran MiXCR on the multiplex PCR reads. Of some 340,000 distinct CDR3 sequences listed, roughly an eighth were seen once; the top ten hold roughly 33%.

The sequence was collected from a woman in her 40s with Graves' ophthalmopathy. The chain joins TRBV2 to TRBJ1-2, with D unclear. Sequencing was performed on blood. The CDR3 here is CASSEAIQGSGYTF. Written as DNA, the CDR3 is TGTGCCAGCAGTGAAGCAATTCAAGGTAGCGGCTACACCTTC.